This entry concerns a single T cell receptor beta chain. This receptor's antigen is unknown. One base away there is no much larger clone; base qualities are not given. The germline ends are 18 bases apart after V is trimmed by 7 bases and J by 1 base. Spanning cysteine to phenylalanine, the CDR3 consists of 15 amino acids. Only the CDR3 region is kept as DNA, spanning 45 bases read in frame from base 1. For CDR1 and CDR2, the germline V gene (reference sequence) lists DFQATT and SNEGSKA. Library preparation employed 5' RACE. Sequencing relied on an Illumina HiSeq 2500. A second PCR of about 6 to 11 cycles was run with a J-beta primer mix and a sample-barcoded 5' primer. Each TCR beta cDNA molecule received a unique molecular identifier from a template-switch 5' adaptor carrying 12 random nucleotides. Each sample yielded at least 2.5 million CDR3-containing paired-end reads. All of the RNA was converted into first-strand cDNA using the Mint cDNA synthesis kit, with a TRBC-specific oligonucleotide serving as the primer. Following uracil-DNA glycosylase treatment, all cDNA underwent a first 18-cycle PCR with the universal primers M1SS and BC2_uni_R. In the authors' own workflow: Each sample was normalized by randomly selecting 1 million high-quality reads, each carrying a distinct molecular identifier. Reads with shared molecular identifiers were discarded instead of being binned into consensus sequences. MiTCR, with a Q25 quality threshold and the strictest error-elimination algorithm, was used for CDR3 identification, clonotype clustering and error correction. A nonparametric unseen species model with Euler transformation was used to estimate lower-bound total TCR beta diversity. The public reads were run again by TCRdb, first through fastp at Q25 and then through MiXCR, and only productive beta chains were kept. For every CDR3 protein sequence, its rows merge into one entry that carries the most common genes and DNA. The V and J calls shown here were made by TCRdb, not taken from the authors' results. Within this sample are over 1,300,000 distinct CDR3 sequences, with approximately 59% of them counted one time only. Jointly, the top ten make up 6.7% of the sample.

Donors were about 36 systemically healthy Caucasian individuals from Russia aged about 6 to 100 years. Roughly 11 milliliters of peripheral blood were drawn from each donor into EDTA-treated Vacutainer tubes. PBMCs were isolated by Ficoll-Paque density-gradient centrifugation, with at least 6.5 million obtained per sample. Trizol reagent was used to extract total RNA from PBMCs, with at least 6 micrograms per sample. For every donor, an aliquot of PBMCs went through flow cytometry to measure the percentages of naive CD45RAhigh/CD27high T cells. The record originates from a study of blood T cells in healthy people across ages (dated by TCRdb to about 2015). General notes on the study: In model experiments, template switching captured roughly one uniquely barcoded TCR beta cDNA molecule for every two T cells. Age-related changes in TCR beta repertoire diversity were measured in the study by deep sequencing normalized with unique cDNA molecular identifiers. To avoid experimental bias, donors of different ages were distributed randomly across sequencing lanes. The donors were split into four age groups: young (average around 17 years), middle-aged (roughly 39), aged (approximately 59) and long-lived (approximately 80). Using the same blood draw, the study looked at two additional independent replicas of 1 million unique cDNA reads for two donors, one aged 18 to 30 and the other aged 80 or older. General study outcomes and caveats: As age increased, observed TCR beta diversity per million T cells dropped in a roughly linear way, and a significant reduction was already evident by age about 40. Conclusive comparison of naive and antigen-experienced compartments was prevented by the profiling of bulk unsorted PBMCs. The CMV infection status of donors was not known, potentially confounding age-related changes in expanded clonotypes. Estimates of total diversity based on one million sequenced T cells were considered lower bounds and underestimates. There was a strong correlation between observed TCR beta diversity and the percentage of naive T cells measured by flow cytometry. Compared with the aged group, more naive CD4+ T cells, fewer expanded clones and increased TCR diversity were shown by the long-lived group, suggesting age selection.

The clonotype originates from a man aged 18 to 30 in good health. The sequence joins TRBV20-1 to TRBJ2-3; the D gene is tentatively TRBD1 or TRBD2, each matching 6 bases. The sample taken for sequencing was blood. The DNA sequence follows: TGCAGTGTTTTTCGGGGGCGCCGAGGCACAGATACGCAGTATTTT. Its translation reads: CSVFRGRRGTDTQYF.